The T cell receptor beta chain under discussion was sequenced for a study of identical twins' blood T cells. The V end lost 3 bases, the J end lost 1 base, and 12 bases lay between the germline ends. The germline CDR1 and CDR2 sequences are SGHRS and YFSETQ. The CDR3 spans 15 residues. Six healthy women, forming three identical twin pairs, donated samples. Each CDR3 protein gets one entry after TCRdb re-called the 5' RACE reads with MiXCR. The sample comprises roughly 340,000 distinct CDR3 sequences, about 28% of which are singletons, and 6% to 7% rests with the top ten. General study findings and limits: Twins shared more top CDR3 clonotypes than unrelated donors did. Twins reportedly had markedly more similar V usage than unrelated donors, even among out-of-frame TCRbeta clonotypes.

A word on this clonotype: Antigen unknown.

The sequenced sample consisted of PBMCs. This clonotype was obtained from a woman aged 18 to 50 in good health. The rearrangement joins TRBV5-1 to TRBJ2-3; the D is unclear. The CDR3 loop reads CASSSSPKGTDTQYF. The CDR3 DNA is TGCGCCAGCAGCTCCAGTCCTAAGGGCACAGATACGCAGTATTTT.